These 24 T cell receptor beta chains came from one sample sequenced in a study of shared clonotypes between healthy human individuals. The naive CD8 fraction comprised CD45RO-negative cells positively selected for CCR7 and excluded terminally differentiated effector memory CD45RA+ cells. The table came from immunoSEQ multiplex PCR; TCRdb's copy has only in-frame clones and leaves some out. Among 550,000 to 750,000 clones listed, just over 90% were seen once. The source material was naive CD8+ T cells sorted from blood. The origin of the receptors is a man aged 30-40 years in good health.

V usage is TRBV9 and J usage is TRBJ1-2; D is uncertain. Germline V gene lookup returns CDR1 SGDLS and CDR2 YYNGEE. Trimming pared 0 bases from V and 3 bases from J, leaving 12 bases between. The length of the CDR3 is 15 residues. The CDR3 DNA sequence: TGTGCCAGCAGCGTAGCTTCGGACGGGTACTATGGCTACACCTTC. Encoded protein: CASSVASDGYYGYTF.

This chain connects TRBV5-5 to TRBJ2-7, with D perhaps being TRBD1 or TRBD2 (5 bases each). Germline CDR1 SGHKS, CDR2 YYEKEE (reference sequence). Trimming stripped 4 bases from V and 2 bases from J, with 10 bases between. The CDR3 has 13 residues. The DNA of the CDR3 is TGTGCCAGCAGCCGGGACCAGGCCTACGAGCAGTACTTC. Amino acids: CASSRDQAYEQYF.

The V gene is TRBV6-6, the J gene TRBJ2-7; 15 bases line up with TRBD2. Per the germline V gene, CDR1 is MNHNY and CDR2 is SVGAGI (reference sequence). CDR3 length: 16 residues. V gave up 5 bases and J gave up 6 bases; unmatched junction bases: 8. CDR3 coding DNA: TGTGCCAGCAGTGTCGGACTAGCGGGAGGGTTGGGCGAGCAGTACTTC. This encodes CASSVGLAGGLGEQYF.

The chain couples TRBV2 to TRBJ2-7; D possibly corresponds to TRBD1 (6 bases). Looked up from germline, CDR1 is SNHLY and CDR2 is FYNNEI. Trimming took off 2 bases at V and 4 bases at J, with 15 bases between the two ends. The CDR3 length is 15 residues. The CDR3 sequence: CASSEIYRASYEQYF. The CDR3 DNA is TGTGCCAGCAGTGAAATTTACAGGGCATCTTACGAGCAGTACTTC.

Many counts were recorded for this clone. The rearrangement links TRBV7-9 to TRBJ2-7; 13 positions agree with TRBD2. The V gene end was trimmed by 5 bases and the J gene end by 6 bases; junction bases not matched to a gene: 13. Germline lookup yields CDR1 SEHNR and CDR2 FQNEAQ (reference sequence). The CDR3 spans 17 residues. CDR3 amino acids: CASSPRTSGSAALEQYF. CDR3 sequence (DNA): TGTGCCAGCAGCCCTCGGACTAGCGGGAGCGCAGCACTCGAGCAGTACTTC.

This clone was seen a single time. The rearrangement links TRBV5-6 to TRBJ2-3; 14 bases match TRBD2. The trim removed 3 bases at V and 6 bases at J, leaving 6 bases unmatched. Per the germline V gene, CDR1 is SGHDT and CDR2 is YYEEEE. The length of the CDR3 is 16 residues. CDR3 loop: CASSSPGLAGDDTQYF. CDR3 coding DNA: TGTGCCAGCAGCTCCCCGGGACTAGCGGGAGACGATACGCAGTATTTT.

This sequence joins TRBV7-6 and TRBJ2-1, with a tentative D call TRBD2 (6 bases). This CDR3 spans 11 amino acids. The germline CDR1 and CDR2 sequences are SGHVS and FNYEAQ. The ends were cut back, 8 bases at V and 5 bases at J, with 7 bases in the middle. This CDR3 is CASGGNNEQFF. CDR3 in DNA: TGTGCCAGCGGGGGGAACAATGAGCAGTTCTTC.

V is TRBV5-1 and J is TRBJ1-4, with 7 bases fitting TRBD1. Germline V lookup: CDR1 SGHRS, CDR2 YFSETQ. CDR3 length: 23 amino acids. V dropped 3 bases and J dropped 0; count of bases not matched to a gene: 26. The CDR3 DNA reads as TGCGCCAGCAGCTCTCGACCATGGACAGGAGACCGTAGATCTTCGTCAACTAATGAAAAACTGTTTTTT. Encoded protein: CASSSRPWTGDRRSSSTNEKLFF.

The CDR3 reads CASSEGTVNSYEQYF. The CDR3 DNA is TGTGCCAGCAGTGAAGGGACAGTTAACTCCTACGAGCAGTACTTC. The chain has TRBV2 and TRBJ2-7; a weak D match, TRBD1 (6 bases). Per germline, CDR1 SNHLY and CDR2 FYNNEI. Trimming stripped 1 base from V and 0 bases from J, with 10 bases between. The CDR3 consists of 15 residues. Full variable domain (missing parts from reference TRBV2 and TRBJ2-7): EPEVTQTPSHQVTQMGQEVILRCVPISNHLYFYWYRQILGQKVEFLVSFYNNEISEKSEIFDDQFSVERPDGSNFTLKIRSTKLEDSAMYFCASSEGTVNSYEQYFGPGTRLTVT.

The chain links TRBV7-8 to TRBJ1-5; 8 bases line up with TRBD1. Germline trimming cut 5 bases from V and 6 bases from J; bases unmatched to any gene: 18. Germline V gene sequence: CDR1 SGHVS, CDR2 FQNEAQ. The CDR3 is 18 residues long. DNA of the CDR3: TGTGCCAGCAGCCCCGGACAGGGCTGGGGTCCCCAGGGTCAGCCCCAGCATTTT. Protein sequence: CASSPGQGWGPQGQPQHF.

The chain employs TRBV28 and TRBJ1-2; 11 bases fit TRBD1. The length of the CDR3 is 15 residues. The germline V gene encodes CDR1 MDHEN and CDR2 SYDVKM. V was pared by 1 base and J by 8 bases, with 6 bases of the junction left unmatched. This chain's CDR3 is CASSLYRTGGWGYTF. CDR3 nucleotides: TGTGCCAGCAGTTTATACAGGACAGGGGGCTGGGGCTACACCTTC.

In DNA form, the CDR3 reads TGTGCCAGCAGCCCCTGGGTAGTCAGTGGCCAAGAGACCCAGTACTTC. Translating it yields CASSPWVVSGQETQYF. The rearrangement joins TRBV5-6 to TRBJ2-5, with D hard to call. The CDR3 contains 16 residues. From germline, CDR1 is SGHDT and CDR2 YYEEEE. Trimming took off 4 bases at V and 1 base at J, with 17 bases between the two ends.

The chain uses TRBV7-9 and TRBJ2-1, with D perhaps TRBD1 (6 bases). The germline V gene has CDR1 SEHNR and CDR2 FQNEAQ (reference sequence). The V gene lost 0 bases and the J gene lost 8 bases, with 11 bases spanning the gap. The CDR3 length is 14 residues. CDR3 coding DNA: TGTGCCAGCAGCTTAGCGGGGGCTTTCGATGAGCAGTTCTTC. Amino acids: CASSLAGAFDEQFF.

This chain uses TRBV29-1 with TRBJ2-2; the D is unclear. Trimming took 4 bases from V and 1 from J, leaving 7 bases between them. Germline-derived CDR1 and CDR2 are SQVTM and ANQGSEA. The CDR3 totals 13 residues. The CDR3 sequence is CSVANGNTGELFF. CDR3 DNA: TGCAGCGTTGCGAACGGGAACACCGGGGAGCTGTTTTTT.

J is TRBJ2-7 and V is TRBV4-1, with 7 bases fitting TRBD2. The trim removed 1 base at V and 4 bases at J, leaving 7 bases unmatched. The CDR3 consists of 15 residues. The germline V gene has CDR1 MGHRA and CDR2 YSYEKL. The CDR3 sequence is CASSQVASGGYEQYF. CDR3 in DNA: TGCGCCAGCAGCCAAGTTGCTAGCGGCGGATACGAGCAGTACTTC.

This chain uses TRBV27 with TRBJ2-3, with D perhaps TRBD2 (6 bases). CDR1 is MNHEY and CDR2 is SMNVEV in the germline V gene (reference sequence). Trimming left V 6 bases short and J 0 bases short, with 16 bases between. This CDR3 region has 16 residues. The CDR3 coding sequence is TGTGCCAGCAGGACGAGACTAGGAACTAGCACAGATACGCAGTATTTT. Translating it yields CASRTRLGTSTDTQYF.

The chain has TRBV14 and TRBJ2-7; the D gene is possibly TRBD2 (6 bases). This CDR3 contains 15 residues. The V gene lost 0 bases and the J gene lost 1 base, with 10 bases spanning the gap. Looked up from germline, CDR1 is SGHDN and CDR2 is FVKESK. CDR3 nucleotide sequence: TGTGCCAGCAGCCAAGAGGTGGGACTGTCCTACGAGCAGTACTTC. Protein sequence: CASSQEVGLSYEQYF.

V gene TRBV7-9 combines with J gene TRBJ2-1, with 12 nucleotides matching TRBD2. The germline V gene encodes CDR1 SEHNR and CDR2 FQNEAQ (reference sequence). J gave up 9 bases and V 5 bases, and 8 bases lay outside the gene matches. The CDR3 contains 15 residues. CDR3 nucleotides: TGTGCCAGCAGCGACAGACTAGCGGGAGACGGTGAGCAGTTCTTC. It codes for CASSDRLAGDGEQFF.

The V call is TRBV5-1, the J call TRBJ2-3; D gene uncertain. The CDR3 length is 15 residues. Germline V gene data show CDR1 as SGHRS and CDR2 as YFSETQ. Deletions cut 0 bases from V and 0 bases from J, with 8 bases between. The CDR3 region is CASSLESPSTDTQYF. For the CDR3, the DNA is TGCGCCAGCAGCTTGGAAAGCCCTAGCACAGATACGCAGTATTTT.

This clone was detected a few times. The chain recombines TRBV5-6 with TRBJ2-5; D might be TRBD2 (5 bases). Per germline, CDR1 SGHDT and CDR2 YYEEEE. The CDR3 is 15 amino acids. V was clipped by 1 base and J by 5 bases, with 15 bases between them. The CDR3 DNA sequence: TGTGCCAGCAGCTTGCGGGGAGTCCCCGTGGAGACCCAGTACTTC. This codes for CASSLRGVPVETQYF.

The gene calls are TRBV9 and TRBJ2-3, with D possibly being TRBD1 or TRBD2 (5 bases each). The CDR3 runs 16 residues. Trimming cost V 3 bases and J 0 bases, with 14 bases left between them. Looked up from germline, CDR1 is SGDLS and CDR2 is YYNGEE. CDR3 nucleotide sequence: TGTGCCAGCAGCGCCGAGGGGCGGACTAGCACAGATACGCAGTATTTT. This translates into CASSAEGRTSTDTQYF.

This sequence joins TRBV9 and TRBJ2-7; D may be TRBD1 (6 bases). The CDR3 spans 16 residues. In germline, CDR1 is SGDLS, CDR2 YYNGEE. Trimming removed 0 bases from V and 4 bases from J, with 17 bases in between. CDR3 residues: CASSVGSVDSRYEQYF. DNA for the CDR3: TGTGCCAGCAGCGTAGGTTCCGTGGACAGCCGTTACGAGCAGTACTTC.

This chain links TRBV7-2 with TRBJ1-1; possible D gene TRBD1, 5 bases. Deletions cut 8 bases from V and 6 bases from J, with 16 bases between. This CDR3 is built from 13 residues. Germline V gene lookup returns CDR1 SGHTA and CDR2 FQGNSA. Written as DNA, the CDR3 is TGTGCCAGCCTTCCCCCCAGGGTGTCTGAAGCTTTCTTT. It translates to CASLPPRVSEAFF. Complete variable domain (other parts from reference TRBV7-2 and TRBJ1-1): GAGVSQSPSNKVTEKGKDVELRCDPISGHTALYWYRQSLGQGLEFLIYFQGNSAPDKSGLPSDRFSAERTGGSVSTLTIQRTQQEDSAVYLCASLPPRVSEAFFGQGTRLTVV.

The V call is TRBV28, the J call TRBJ2-1, with D possibly TRBD2 on 5 matching bases. Trimming shortened V by 7 bases and J by 4 bases, and 14 bases separated the two germline ends. Germline-derived CDR1 and CDR2 are MDHEN and SYDVKM. The CDR3 totals 14 residues. As DNA, the CDR3 is TGTGCCAGCATACGGCGGGCGTGGTACAATGAGCAGTTCTTC. Amino acids: CASIRRAWYNEQFF.